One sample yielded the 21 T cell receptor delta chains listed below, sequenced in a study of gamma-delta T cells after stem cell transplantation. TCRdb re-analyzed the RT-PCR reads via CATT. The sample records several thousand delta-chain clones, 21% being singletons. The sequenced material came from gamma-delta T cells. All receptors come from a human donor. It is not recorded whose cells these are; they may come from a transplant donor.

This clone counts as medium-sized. DNA of the CDR3: TGTGCCTGTGACCCCCTTTTACTGGGGGATACTAGCACCGATAAACTCATCTTT. Translated, it gives CACDPLLLGDTSTDKLIF. The chain employs TRDV2 and TRDJ1; 12 positions agree with TRDD3. Germline V gene sequence: CDR1 GEAIGNYY, CDR2 EKD. The CDR3 totals 18 residues. The V gene end was trimmed by 3 bases and the J gene end by 1 base; junction bases not matched to a gene: 11.

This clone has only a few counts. In nucleotides, the CDR3 is TGTGCCTGTGACACCGTTACCCCCCATCCCGTACTGGGGGATACGCGTATCCGAACCGATAAACTCATCTTT. It yields the protein CACDTVTPHPVLGDTRIRTDKLIF. This sequence joins TRDV2 and TRDJ1; 13 bases align to TRDD3. Germline V lookup: CDR1 GEAIGNYY, CDR2 EKD. The CDR3 covers 24 residues. Trimming at V came to 0 bases and at J to 2 bases, leaving 26 bases not matched to a gene.

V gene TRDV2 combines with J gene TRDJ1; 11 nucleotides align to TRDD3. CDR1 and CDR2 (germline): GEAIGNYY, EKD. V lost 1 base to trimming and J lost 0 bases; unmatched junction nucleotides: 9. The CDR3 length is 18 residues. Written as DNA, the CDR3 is TGTGCCTGTGACACGCTGGGGGATACCCCGAGAAACACCGATAAACTCATCTTT. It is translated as CACDTLGDTPRNTDKLIF.

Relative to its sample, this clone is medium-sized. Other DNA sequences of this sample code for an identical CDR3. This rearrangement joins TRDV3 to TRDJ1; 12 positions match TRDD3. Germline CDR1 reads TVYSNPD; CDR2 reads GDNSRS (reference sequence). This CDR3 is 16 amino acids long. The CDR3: CAMGAGGYGDTDKLIF. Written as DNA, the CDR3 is TGTGCGATGGGGGCTGGGGGATACGGAGACACCGATAAACTCATCTTT.

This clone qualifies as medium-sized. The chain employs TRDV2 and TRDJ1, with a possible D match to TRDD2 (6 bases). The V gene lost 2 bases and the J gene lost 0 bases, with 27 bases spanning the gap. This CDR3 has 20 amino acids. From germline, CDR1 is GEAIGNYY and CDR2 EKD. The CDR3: CACDNLNPTRDPTYTDKLIF. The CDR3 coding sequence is TGTGCCTGTGACAATTTAAATCCTACGAGGGATCCTACCTACACCGATAAACTCATCTTT.

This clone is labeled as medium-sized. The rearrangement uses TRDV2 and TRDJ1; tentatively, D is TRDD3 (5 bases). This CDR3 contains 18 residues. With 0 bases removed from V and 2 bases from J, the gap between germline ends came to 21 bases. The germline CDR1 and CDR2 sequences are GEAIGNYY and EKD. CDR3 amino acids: CACDTVPGGGRGTDKLIF. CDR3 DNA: TGTGCCTGTGACACCGTGCCGGGAGGGGGCCGCGGGACCGATAAACTCATCTTT.

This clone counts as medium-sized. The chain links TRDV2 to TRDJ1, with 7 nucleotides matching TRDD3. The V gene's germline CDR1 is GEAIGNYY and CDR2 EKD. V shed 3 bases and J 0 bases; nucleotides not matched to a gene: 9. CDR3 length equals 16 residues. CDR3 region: CACDPVGDPYTDKLIF. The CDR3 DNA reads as TGTGCCTGTGACCCCGTGGGGGACCCGTACACCGATAAACTCATCTTT.

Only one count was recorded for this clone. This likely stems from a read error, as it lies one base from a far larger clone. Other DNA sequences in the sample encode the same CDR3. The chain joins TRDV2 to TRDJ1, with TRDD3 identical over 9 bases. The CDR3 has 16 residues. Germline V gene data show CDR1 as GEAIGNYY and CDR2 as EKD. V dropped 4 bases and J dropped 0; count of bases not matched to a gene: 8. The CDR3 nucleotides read TGTGCCTGTGATCCTGTTTCTGGGGGATACACCGATAAACTCATCTTT. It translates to CACDPVSGGYTDKLIF.

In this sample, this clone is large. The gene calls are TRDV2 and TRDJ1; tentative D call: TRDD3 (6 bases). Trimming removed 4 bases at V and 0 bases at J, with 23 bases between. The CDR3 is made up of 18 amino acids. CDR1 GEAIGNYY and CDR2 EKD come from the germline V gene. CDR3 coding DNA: TGTGCCTGTGAGGAGTTAGGTGCTGGGGTACTGTACACCGATAAACTCATCTTT. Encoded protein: CACEELGAGVLYTDKLIF.

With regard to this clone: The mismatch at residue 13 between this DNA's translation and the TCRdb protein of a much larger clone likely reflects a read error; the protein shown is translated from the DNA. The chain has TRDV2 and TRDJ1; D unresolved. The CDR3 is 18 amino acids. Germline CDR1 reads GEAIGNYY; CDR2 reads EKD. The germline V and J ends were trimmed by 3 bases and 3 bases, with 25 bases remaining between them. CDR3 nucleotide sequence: TGTGCCTGTGACCCCGTTTCCGGCCCCAGGGTTGTCGCCGATAAACTCATCTTT. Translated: CACDPVSGPRVVADKLIF.

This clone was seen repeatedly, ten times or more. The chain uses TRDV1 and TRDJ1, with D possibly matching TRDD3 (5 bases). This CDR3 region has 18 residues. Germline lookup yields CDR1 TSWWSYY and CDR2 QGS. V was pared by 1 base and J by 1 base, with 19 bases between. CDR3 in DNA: TGTGCTCTTGGGGAACCAGAACCAACACTGGTTGGCACCGATAAACTCATCTTT. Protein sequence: CALGEPEPTLVGTDKLIF.

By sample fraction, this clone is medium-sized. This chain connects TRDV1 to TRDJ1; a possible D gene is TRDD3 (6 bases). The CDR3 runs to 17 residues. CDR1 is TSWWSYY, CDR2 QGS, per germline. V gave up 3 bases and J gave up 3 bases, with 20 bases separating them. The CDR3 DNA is TGTGCTCTTGGGGACCACTACCCGGGGGGAGAATCCGATAAACTCATCTTT. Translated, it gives CALGDHYPGGESDKLIF.

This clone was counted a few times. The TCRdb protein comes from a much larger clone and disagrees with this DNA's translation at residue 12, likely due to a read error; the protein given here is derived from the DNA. The CDR3 DNA follows: TGTGCCTGTGACACGGTCCCACTGGGGAGCCAGTGCACCGATAAACTCATCTTT. Translated, it gives CACDTVPLGSQCTDKLIF. This chain uses TRDV2 with TRDJ1; 7 bases map to TRDD3. The CDR3 contains 18 residues. Germline CDR1 is GEAIGNYY and CDR2 is EKD. With V trimmed by 1 base and J by 1 base, 14 bases remained unmatched.

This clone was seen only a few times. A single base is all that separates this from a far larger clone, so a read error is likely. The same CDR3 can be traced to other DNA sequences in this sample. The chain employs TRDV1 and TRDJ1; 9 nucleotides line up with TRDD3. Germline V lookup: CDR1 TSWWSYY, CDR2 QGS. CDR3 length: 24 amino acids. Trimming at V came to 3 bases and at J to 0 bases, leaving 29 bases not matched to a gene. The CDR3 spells CALGDFPTNIPILGEIRYTDKLIF. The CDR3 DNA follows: TGTGCTCTTGGGGACTTCCCTACGAACATACCTATACTGGGGGAGATCAGGTACACCGATAAACTCATCTTT.

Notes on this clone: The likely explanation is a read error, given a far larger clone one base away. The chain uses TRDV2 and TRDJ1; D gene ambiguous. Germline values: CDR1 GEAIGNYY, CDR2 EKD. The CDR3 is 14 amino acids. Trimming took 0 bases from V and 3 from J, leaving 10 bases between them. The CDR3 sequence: CACDTVGYADKLIF. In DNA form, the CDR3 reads TGTGCCTGTGACACCGTTGGGTACGCCGATAAACTCATCTTT.

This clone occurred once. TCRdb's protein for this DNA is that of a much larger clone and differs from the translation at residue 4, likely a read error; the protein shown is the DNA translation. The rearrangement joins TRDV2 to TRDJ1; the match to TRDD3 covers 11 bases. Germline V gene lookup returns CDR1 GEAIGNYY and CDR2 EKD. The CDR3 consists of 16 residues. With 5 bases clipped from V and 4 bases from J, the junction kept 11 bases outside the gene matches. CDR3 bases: TGTGCCTGTGGACCTCTGGGGGATACTTCATACGATAAACTCATCTTT. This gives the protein CACGPLGDTSYDKLIF.

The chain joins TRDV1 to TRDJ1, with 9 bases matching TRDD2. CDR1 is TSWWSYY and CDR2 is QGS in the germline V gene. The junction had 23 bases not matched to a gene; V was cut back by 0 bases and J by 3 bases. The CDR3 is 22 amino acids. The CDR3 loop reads CALGELRPSYDVLGKCADKLIF. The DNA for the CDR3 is TGTGCTCTTGGGGAACTAAGGCCTTCCTACGACGTACTGGGTAAATGCGCCGATAAACTCATCTTT.

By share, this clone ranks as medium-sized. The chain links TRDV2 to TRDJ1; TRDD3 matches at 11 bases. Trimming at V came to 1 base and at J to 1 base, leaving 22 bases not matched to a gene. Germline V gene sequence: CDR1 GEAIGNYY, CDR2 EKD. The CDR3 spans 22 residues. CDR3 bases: TGTGCCTGTGACACGATAAACCCAGGTCGGGGTGGGGGATACGCCCGCACCGATAAACTCATCTTT. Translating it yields CACDTINPGRGGGYARTDKLIF.

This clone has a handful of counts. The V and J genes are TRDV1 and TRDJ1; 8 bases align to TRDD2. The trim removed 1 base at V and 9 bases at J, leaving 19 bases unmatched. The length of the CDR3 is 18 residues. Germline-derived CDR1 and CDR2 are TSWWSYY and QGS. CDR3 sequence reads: CALGERLPTSMGEGELIF. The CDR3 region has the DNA TGTGCTCTTGGGGAACGGCTTCCTACCTCTATGGGAGAGGGGGAACTCATCTTT.

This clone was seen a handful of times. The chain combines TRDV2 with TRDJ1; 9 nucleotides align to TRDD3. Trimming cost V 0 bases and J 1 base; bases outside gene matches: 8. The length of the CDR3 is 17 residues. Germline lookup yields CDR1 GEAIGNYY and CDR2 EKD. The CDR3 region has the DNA TGTGCCTGTGACACCGTCCCGGGGGATACTGTCACCGATAAACTCATCTTT. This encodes CACDTVPGDTVTDKLIF.

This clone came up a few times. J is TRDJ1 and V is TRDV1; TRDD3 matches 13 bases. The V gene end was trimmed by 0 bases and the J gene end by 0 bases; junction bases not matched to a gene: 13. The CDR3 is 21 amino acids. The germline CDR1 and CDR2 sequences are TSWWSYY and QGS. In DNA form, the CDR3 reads TGTGCTCTTGGGGAACTAGTGGAAATACTGGGGGATACGCCCTACACCGATAAACTCATCTTT. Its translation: CALGELVEILGDTPYTDKLIF.